Shown below are 16 T cell receptor beta chains from a single sample sequenced in a study of T-cell memory formation after mild COVID-19. Using its own MiXCR run on the 5' RACE reads, TCRdb lists one record per CDR3 protein. The data show around 370,000 distinct CDR3 sequences, 20% to 25% seen once. The sequenced sample was PBMCs or a T cell subset sorted from them (not recorded which). These receptors originate from an adult woman who had mild COVID-19 (a few samples of this study predate the infection). Cell type and time point are not known.

V usage is TRBV7-8 and J usage is TRBJ2-7, with D possibly TRBD2 on 7 matching bases. Germline CDR1 reads SGHVS; CDR2 reads FQNEAQ. V lost 8 bases and J lost 0, with 11 bases in between. CDR3 length: 13 amino acids. The CDR3: CASGRGASYEQYF. As DNA, the CDR3 is TGTGCCAGCGGTCGGGGGGCCTCCTACGAGCAGTACTTC.

In its sample, this clonotype was seen a few times. This sequence joins TRBV5-5 and TRBJ1-1, with 9 bases that match TRBD1. The CDR3 extends over 14 amino acids. Germline loops: CDR1 SGHKS, CDR2 YYEKEE (reference sequence). The V gene end was trimmed by 5 bases and the J gene end by 3 bases; junction bases not matched to a gene: 5. Here the CDR3 DNA reads TGTGCCAGCAGGGGGAGGACAGGGGACACTGAAGCTTTCTTT. Its translation: CASRGRTGDTEAFF.

This clonotype appeared a few times. This chain uses TRBV7-9 with TRBJ1-1; D uncertain. CDR3 length: 14 residues. CDR1 SEHNR and CDR2 FQNEAQ come from the germline V gene (reference sequence). V lost 0 bases and J 9 bases, leaving 14 bases between the germline ends. The CDR3 reads CASSLAAGEQKAFF. CDR3 nucleotides: TGTGCCAGCAGCTTAGCGGCAGGCGAGCAAAAAGCTTTCTTT.

The sample holds a few counts of this clonotype. The chain couples TRBV6-5 to TRBJ1-3; D remains unclear. Germline CDR1 and CDR2: MNHEY and SVGAGI. The CDR3 is made up of 16 amino acids. V lost 3 bases and J 0 bases, leaving 12 bases between the germline ends. The CDR3 spells CASSYEATTSGNTIYF. DNA of the CDR3: TGTGCCAGCAGTTATGAAGCAACAACCTCTGGAAACACCATATATTTT.

The J gene is TRBJ1-1, the V gene TRBV3-1; D ambiguous. CDR1 LGHDT and CDR2 YNNKEL come from the germline V gene (reference sequence). Trimming took off 7 bases at V and 3 bases at J, with 18 bases between the two ends. The CDR3 covers 15 residues. The chain's CDR3 is CASTLYMGGDTEAFF. Written as DNA, the CDR3 is TGTGCCAGCACACTCTACATGGGCGGTGACACTGAAGCTTTCTTT.

This chain uses TRBV2 with TRBJ1-1; D possibly corresponds to TRBD1 (5 bases). The CDR3 totals 15 residues. V lost 6 bases and J lost 2, with 16 bases in between. Germline assignment: CDR1 SNHLY and CDR2 FYNNEI. The CDR3 region is CASSPRGVGNTEAFF. The DNA of the CDR3 is TGTGCCAGCAGCCCAAGAGGGGTGGGTAACACTGAAGCTTTCTTT.

The chain carries TRBV3-1 and TRBJ2-1; D might be TRBD2 (5 bases). This CDR3 is 13 amino acids long. Germline CDR1 is LGHDT and CDR2 is YNNKEL (reference sequence). The V end was cut by 3 bases, the J end by 5 bases, with 8 bases between. The CDR3 bases are TGTGCCAGCAGCCACGGACTGAACAATGAGCAGTTCTTC. This sequence encodes CASSHGLNNEQFF.

The CDR3 nucleotides are TGTGCCAGCAGCTCGAACAGGGGTGAGCAGTTCTTC. Amino acids: CASSSNRGEQFF. The genes are TRBV11-3 and TRBJ2-1; 7 bases line up with TRBD1. With 4 bases clipped from V and 9 bases from J, the junction kept 3 bases outside the gene matches. The CDR3 is made up of 12 amino acids. The germline V gene encodes CDR1 SGHNT and CDR2 YENEEA.

The rearrangement uses TRBV7-9 and TRBJ1-2; 7 positions match TRBD1. J was trimmed by 2 bases and V by 5 bases; bases with no gene match: 8. The CDR3 is 15 amino acids. CDR1 is SEHNR and CDR2 is FQNEAQ in the germline V gene (reference sequence). The CDR3 nucleotides are TGTGCCAGCAGCCCCTCCAGGGGGTTGAACTATGGCTACACCTTC. Encoded protein: CASSPSRGLNYGYTF.

This chain uses TRBV3-1 with TRBJ2-7; no reliable D call. Trimming cost V 1 base and J 1 base, with 5 bases left between them. CDR3 length equals 13 residues. Germline V CDR1 and CDR2: LGHDT, YNNKEL (reference sequence). The CDR3 loop is CASSQAPSYEQYF. Written as DNA, the CDR3 is TGTGCCAGCAGCCAAGCGCCTTCCTACGAGCAGTACTTC.

This clonotype appeared a single time. The chain combines TRBV11-2 with TRBJ2-5, with D unclear. The CDR3 spans 12 residues. V was shortened by 8 bases and J by 4 bases, with 11 bases between the two germline ends. CDR1 SGHAT and CDR2 FQNNGV come from the germline V gene. CDR3 loop: CASEFKGETQYF. The CDR3 DNA is TGTGCCAGCGAGTTTAAGGGAGAGACCCAGTACTTC.

This clonotype was observed a few times. CDR3 residues: CASSSSRDRGYF. CDR3 nucleotides: TGTGCCAGCAGCTCCTCCCGGGACAGGGGGTATTTT. The rearrangement links TRBV12-3 or TRBV12-4 to TRBJ2-3, with TRBD1 matching 10 bases. The CDR3 covers 12 residues. The V and J ends lost 6 bases and 14 bases, in that order; junction bases with no gene match: 8.

The chain employs TRBV4-2 and TRBJ2-2; 9 bases are shared with TRBD2. V dropped 3 bases and J dropped 5; count of bases not matched to a gene: 7. There are 16 residues in the CDR3. CDR1 and CDR2 (germline): LGHNA, YNFKEQ. In DNA form, the CDR3 reads TGTGCCAGCAGCCAGAATAGCGGGAGTGAGACCGGGGAGCTGTTTTTT. Its protein is CASSQNSGSETGELFF.

The rearrangement joins TRBV7-8 to TRBJ2-1; D possibly corresponds to TRBD2 (5 bases). CDR3 length: 16 residues. Trimming cost V 6 bases and J 2 bases, with 17 bases left between them. Germline V gives CDR1 SGHVS, CDR2 FQNEAQ. The CDR3: CASSLKLDGTYNEQFF. As DNA, the CDR3 is TGTGCCAGCAGTTTGAAGCTGGACGGGACCTACAATGAGCAGTTCTTC. Complete variable domain (other parts from reference TRBV7-8 and TRBJ2-1): GAGVSQSPRYKVAKRGQDVALRCDPISGHVSLFWYQQALGQGPEFLTYFQNEAQLDKSGLPSDRFFAERPEGSVSTLKIQRTQQEDSAVYLCASSLKLDGTYNEQFFGPGTRLTVL.

The table lists this clonotype with a few counts. The V call is TRBV12-3 or TRBV12-4, the J call TRBJ2-1; 10 nucleotides line up with TRBD1. The CDR3 is 15 amino acids. V lost 6 bases and J lost 8; bases outside the gene matches: 10. DNA of the CDR3: TGTGCCAGCAGCCCGGGACAGGGGTGGGAGTATGAGCAGTTCTTC. It is translated as CASSPGQGWEYEQFF.

This clonotype was counted many times. This chain connects TRBV19 to TRBJ2-1; TRBD1 agrees at 8 bases. Germline lookup yields CDR1 LNHDA and CDR2 SQIVND (reference sequence). The CDR3 is made up of 15 amino acids. After removal of 4 bases from V and 9 bases from J, the junction contained 11 bases not matched to a gene. For the CDR3, the DNA is TGTGCCAGTAGTAGTTCGACGGACAGGGTTGGTGAGCAGTTCTTC. This encodes CASSSSTDRVGEQFF.